This paragraph covers one T cell receptor (beta chain) sequence. A read error may account for a junction end that differs from germline. The data derive from a study of T cells after yellow fever vaccination. TCRdb reprocessed the 5' RACE reads via MiXCR and lists one record per CDR3 protein. Among roughly 520,000 distinct CDR3 sequences, less than 25% were seen once, and the ten largest hold around 16%. CDR1 and CDR2 (germline): SGHAT, FQDESV (reference sequence). This CDR3 spans 15 amino acids. The clonotype originates from a man younger than 30 who received the YFV17D yellow fever vaccine. The rearrangement links TRBV11-1 to TRBJ2-2, with TRBD1 identical over 8 bases. The sample here was PBMCs, taken roughly 20 days after the first yellow fever vaccination. CDR3 in amino acids: CASSPRTGNAGELFF. In DNA, the CDR3 is TGTGCCAGCAGCCCCCGGACAGGGAACGCCGGGGAGCTGTTTTTT.